This TCR beta chain was retrieved from a study of blood T cell repertoires in COVID-19. At the level of the study: There were acute and convalescent COVID-19 samples, and they came from the United States, Italy and Spain. From T cells, B-cell-depleted T cells, or PBMCs came the material, which was cDNA or gDNA.

In the original processing: Amplification of reference gene primers provided the estimated nucleated cell counts. Clones were sequenced by immunoSEQ multiplex PCR, and TCRdb holds only the in-frame ones, with some missing. V and J calls and clone size are copied from that table; D and trimming were computed from the DNA. The data show about 130,000 clones, about 72% seen once. CDR3 size: 13 residues. The V and J ends lost 7 bases and 4 bases respectively, with 13 bases between them. This clonotype originated in a woman between 65 and 79 years old with acute or convalescent COVID-19. The sequenced material came from peripheral blood. The gene calls are TRBV12-3 or TRBV12-4 and TRBJ1-1, with D uncertain. CDR3 residues: CASTLGRGTEAFF. The CDR3 bases are TGTGCCAGCACCCTGGGTCGGGGCACTGAAGCTTTCTTT.